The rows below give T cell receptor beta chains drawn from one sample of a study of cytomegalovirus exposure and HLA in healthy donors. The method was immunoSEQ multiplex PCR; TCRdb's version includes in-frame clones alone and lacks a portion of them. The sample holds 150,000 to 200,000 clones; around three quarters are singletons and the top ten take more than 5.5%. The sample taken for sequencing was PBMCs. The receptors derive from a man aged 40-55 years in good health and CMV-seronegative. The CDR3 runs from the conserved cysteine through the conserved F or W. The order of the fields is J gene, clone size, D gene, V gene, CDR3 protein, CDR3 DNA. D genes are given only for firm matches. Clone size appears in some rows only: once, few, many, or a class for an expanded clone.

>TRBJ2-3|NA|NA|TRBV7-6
CASSPPGVLDTQYF
TGTGCCAGCAGCCCCCCTGGAGTTTTAGATACGCAGTATTTT
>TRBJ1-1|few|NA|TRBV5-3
CARSFPPLEGENTEAFF
TGTGCCAGAAGCTTTCCCCCTTTAGAGGGGGAGAACACTGAAGCTTTCTTT
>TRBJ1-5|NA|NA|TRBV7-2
CASSPRGFGQPQHF
TGTGCCAGCAGCCCCAGGGGATTTGGTCAGCCCCAGCATTTT
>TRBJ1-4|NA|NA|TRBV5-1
CASSSGEGGGNEKLFF
TGCGCCAGCAGCTCCGGAGAGGGGGGGGGTAATGAAAAACTGTTTTTT
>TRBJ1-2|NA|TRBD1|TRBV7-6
CASSLDEGAGYTF
TGTGCCAGCAGCTTAGACGAGGGGGCTGGCTACACCTTC
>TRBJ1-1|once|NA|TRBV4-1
CASSRRGGLDTEAFF
TGCGCCAGCAGCCGCCGGGGGGGACTGGACACTGAAGCTTTCTTT
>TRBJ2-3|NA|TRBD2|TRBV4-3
CASSSNPDSGGSTDTQYF
TGCGCCAGCAGCTCAAATCCAGATAGCGGGGGTAGCACAGATACGCAGTATTTT
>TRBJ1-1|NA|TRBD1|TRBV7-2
CASSLEGAGVTEAFF
TGTGCCAGCAGCTTAGAGGGGGCTGGGGTCACTGAAGCTTTCTTT
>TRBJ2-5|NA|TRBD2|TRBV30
CAWSRTSYETQYF
TGTGCCTGGAGCCGGACTAGTTACGAGACCCAGTACTTC
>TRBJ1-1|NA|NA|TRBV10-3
CAISESSLGIQGLNTEAFF
TGTGCCATCAGTGAGTCCTCATTGGGGATACAGGGTTTGAACACTGAAGCTTTCTTT
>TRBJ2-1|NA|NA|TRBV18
CASSPRGEYEQFF
TGTGCCAGCTCACCTCGAGGCGAATACGAGCAGTTCTTC
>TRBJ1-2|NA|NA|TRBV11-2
CASSLTPGTLYGYTF
TGTGCCAGCAGCCTCACCCCGGGTACACTCTATGGCTACACCTTC
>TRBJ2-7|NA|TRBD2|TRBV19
CASSSWGGSGSFGEQYF
TGTGCCAGTAGCTCATGGGGTGGTAGCGGGAGTTTTGGCGAGCAGTACTTC
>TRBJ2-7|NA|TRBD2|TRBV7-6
CASSSGESYEQYF
TGTGCCAGCTCCAGCGGGGAGTCCTACGAGCAGTACTTC
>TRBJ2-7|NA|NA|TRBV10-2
CASTSGESYEQYF
TGCGCCAGCACGTCGGGGGAGAGCTACGAGCAGTACTTC
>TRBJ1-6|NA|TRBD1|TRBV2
CASGTGGGNSPLHF
TGTGCCAGCGGGACAGGGGGAGGTAATTCACCCCTCCACTTT
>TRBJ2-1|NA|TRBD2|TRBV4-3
CASSQVYAPGTSGYNEQFF
TGCGCCAGCAGCCAGGTTTACGCTCCAGGGACTAGCGGGTACAATGAGCAGTTCTTC
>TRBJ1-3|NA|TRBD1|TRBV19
CASSSPGQGLPGNTIYF
TGTGCCAGTAGTAGCCCGGGACAGGGACTTCCTGGAAACACCATATATTTT
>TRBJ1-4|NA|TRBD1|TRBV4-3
CASSHSVPGQGKLFF
TGCGCCAGCAGCCACAGCGTCCCGGGACAGGGAAAACTGTTTTTT
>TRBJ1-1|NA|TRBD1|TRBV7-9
CASSPQGTGIFGAFF
TGTGCCAGCAGCCCCCAGGGGACAGGGATTTTCGGAGCTTTCTTT
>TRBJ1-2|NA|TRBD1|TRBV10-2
CASSPGEGAGHGYTF
TGCGCCAGCAGTCCCGGTGAGGGGGCTGGACATGGCTACACCTTC
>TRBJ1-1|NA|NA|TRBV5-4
CASSLERGSMNTEAFF
TGTGCCAGCAGCTTGGAAAGGGGGAGCATGAACACTGAAGCTTTCTTT
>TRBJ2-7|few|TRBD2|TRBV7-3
CASSRGGGPSYEQYF
TGTGCCAGCAGCCGGGGGGGAGGTCCCTCCTACGAGCAGTACTTC